One and the same sample provided the 17 T cell receptor beta chains below, sequenced in a study of identical twins. TCRdb reprocessed the 5' RACE reads with MiXCR, giving one entry per CDR3 protein. Of a few hundred thousand distinct CDR3 sequences listed, less than 9.5% were seen once; the top ten hold 5.5% to 9%. These data were also filed under a second study, of yellow fever vaccine responses in identical twins.

The sequencing input was CD8+ T cells sorted from blood. The receptor set was obtained from a young woman in good health.

This clonotype appeared a few times. The V gene is TRBV9, the J gene TRBJ2-1; D is undetermined. CDR3 length: 15 amino acids. Germline CDR1 reads SGDLS; CDR2 reads YYNGEE. Trimming shortened V by 0 bases and J by 2 bases, and 9 bases separated the two germline ends. The CDR3 region has the DNA TGTGCCAGCAGCGTAGGGAGTGGAACCTACAATGAGCAGTTCTTC. This sequence encodes CASSVGSGTYNEQFF.

This clonotype has more than one count but fewer than ten. The chain couples TRBV6-5 to TRBJ2-5; no clear D. The CDR3 is made up of 13 amino acids. Trimming cost V 1 base and J 3 bases, with 6 bases left between them. CDR1 is MNHEY and CDR2 is SVGAGI in the germline V gene. For the CDR3, the DNA is TGTGCCAGCAGTTACTTCGACGAAGAGACCCAGTACTTC. Amino acid sequence: CASSYFDEETQYF.

This clonotype was observed many times. The V gene is TRBV5-1, the J gene TRBJ2-3; no reliable D call. V was clipped by 4 bases and J by 0 bases, with 9 bases between them. Germline lookup yields CDR1 SGHRS and CDR2 YFSETQ. This CDR3 contains 14 residues. The CDR3 here is CASSPGRSTDTQYF. In DNA form, the CDR3 reads TGCGCCAGCAGCCCTGGACGGAGCACAGATACGCAGTATTTT.

This clonotype was observed at least ten times. V is TRBV7-2 and J is TRBJ2-1, with TRBD2 identical over 9 bases. Losses at the gene ends were 3 bases for V and 3 bases for J; bases not matched to a gene: 3. CDR3 length: 15 amino acids. The V gene's germline CDR1 is SGHTA and CDR2 FQGNSA. The CDR3 coding sequence is TGTGCCAGCAGCTTGGCGGGAGGGCTCTACAATGAGCAGTTCTTC. This codes for CASSLAGGLYNEQFF.

The gene calls are TRBV29-1 and TRBJ2-3, with 7 bases that match TRBD2. The germline CDR1 and CDR2 sequences are SQVTM and ANQGSEA. V gave up 7 bases and J gave up 4 bases; unmatched junction bases: 8. This CDR3 region has 13 residues. The CDR3 protein is CSAVGAGADTQYF. CDR3 sequence (DNA): TGCAGCGCCGTCGGGGCGGGAGCAGATACGCAGTATTTT.

This clonotype has ten or more counts. This chain joins TRBV15 and TRBJ2-3; TRBD2 matches 10 bases. This CDR3 region has 17 residues. V dropped 0 bases and J dropped 4; count of bases not matched to a gene: 7. Germline CDR1 is LNHNV and CDR2 is YYDKDF (reference sequence). CDR3 region: CATSRDRLAGRADTQYF. The CDR3 DNA reads as TGTGCCACCAGCAGAGATCGACTAGCGGGTAGGGCAGATACGCAGTATTTT.

This clonotype showed up just a few times. This chain uses TRBV11-3 with TRBJ2-1, with 10 bases fitting TRBD2. With V trimmed by 3 bases and J by 8 bases, 4 bases remained unmatched. The CDR3 extends over 14 amino acids. Germline V lookup: CDR1 SGHNT, CDR2 YENEEA. CDR3 sequence reads: CASSLGSGRDEQFF. CDR3 bases: TGTGCCAGCAGCTTGGGAAGCGGGAGGGATGAGCAGTTCTTC.

This clonotype was seen a handful of times. The chain combines TRBV7-2 with TRBJ2-3; no clear D. The germline V gene has CDR1 SGHTA and CDR2 FQGNSA. Between the trimmed V and J ends, which lost 3 bases and 4 bases, there was a span of 8 bases. There are 13 residues in the CDR3. The CDR3 loop reads CASSLNLADTQYF. Here the CDR3 DNA reads TGTGCCAGCAGCTTGAACTTGGCAGATACGCAGTATTTT.

The chain joins TRBV4-2 to TRBJ2-7, with 8 nucleotides matching TRBD2. The germline CDR1 and CDR2 sequences are LGHNA and YNFKEQ. The CDR3 is made up of 15 amino acids. V was pared by 2 bases and J by 0 bases, with 3 bases of the junction left unmatched. The chain's CDR3 is CASSQSGGASYEQYF. The CDR3 coding sequence is TGTGCCAGCAGCCAATCGGGGGGGGCCTCCTACGAGCAGTACTTC.

This clonotype was detected only a few times. The chain uses TRBV5-1 and TRBJ2-3; 7 bases match TRBD1. Looked up from germline, CDR1 is SGHRS and CDR2 is YFSETQ. V lost 0 bases and J lost 0; bases outside the gene matches: 10. This CDR3 has 18 amino acids. The CDR3 sequence is CASSLGSTGTPSTDTQYF. The DNA for the CDR3 is TGCGCCAGCAGCTTGGGATCGACAGGGACCCCTAGCACAGATACGCAGTATTTT.

This clonotype was recorded a few times. V gene TRBV7-9 combines with J gene TRBJ2-6; D uncertain. CDR1 is SEHNR and CDR2 is FQNEAQ in the germline V gene (reference sequence). The CDR3 sequence is 14 residues long. The V end was cut by 7 bases, the J end by 0 bases, with 7 bases between. CDR3 in amino acids: CASNLDSGANVLTF. The CDR3 nucleotides are TGTGCCAGCAATTTAGACTCTGGGGCCAACGTCCTGACTTTC.

This rearrangement joins TRBV20-1 to TRBJ2-5; 11 bases are shared with TRBD2. Germline V CDR1 and CDR2: DFQATT, SNEGSKA (reference sequence). The V gene end was trimmed by 0 bases and the J gene end by 4 bases; junction bases not matched to a gene: 7. This CDR3 contains 16 residues. The CDR3 coding sequence is TGCAGTGCTAGAGATCCTTCTAGCGGGGGGATAGAGACCCAGTACTTC. Encoded protein: CSARDPSSGGIETQYF.

This clonotype was detected many times. This sequence joins TRBV7-9 and TRBJ2-1; TRBD2 agrees at 15 bases. The V gene end was trimmed by 5 bases and the J gene end by 8 bases; junction bases not matched to a gene: 7. This CDR3 has 16 amino acids. Looked up from germline, CDR1 is SEHNR and CDR2 is FQNEAQ (reference sequence). The chain's CDR3 is CASSHGLAGGPDEQFF. CDR3 bases: TGTGCCAGCAGCCACGGACTAGCGGGGGGGCCCGATGAGCAGTTCTTC.

The V call is TRBV11-2, the J call TRBJ2-1, with a tentative D call TRBD1 (10 bases). Trimming stripped 5 bases from V and 8 bases from J, with 22 bases between. The V gene's germline CDR1 is SGHAT and CDR2 FQNNGV. The CDR3 is 16 amino acids. The CDR3 region is CASSRGGGTGVDEQFF. In nucleotides, the CDR3 is TGTGCCAGCAGCCGCGGGGGGGGGACAGGGGTAGATGAGCAGTTCTTC. The full variable domain, in which reference TRBV11-2 and TRBJ2-1 provide the parts outside the CDR3, is EAGVAQSPRYKIIEKRQSVAFWCNPISGHATLYWYQQILGQGPKLLIQFQNNGVVDDSQLPKDRFSAERLKGVDSTLKIQPAKLEDSAVYLCASSRGGGTGVDEQFFGPGTRLTVL.

The chain links TRBV29-1 to TRBJ1-6, with 7 bases fitting TRBD1. V dropped 5 bases and J dropped 8; count of bases not matched to a gene: 6. The V gene's germline CDR1 is SQVTM and CDR2 ANQGSEA. The length of the CDR3 is 13 residues. CDR3 sequence (DNA): TGCAGCGTTAAGACAGGGTACGATTCACCCCTCCACTTT. Residues: CSVKTGYDSPLHF.

This clonotype was recorded at least ten times. The gene calls are TRBV12-3 or TRBV12-4 and TRBJ2-1, with D possibly matching TRBD2 (6 bases). Deletions cut 3 bases from V and 4 bases from J, with 10 bases between. The CDR3 is 14 amino acids. CDR3 nucleotide sequence: TGTGCCAGCAGTTTCAGTGGGACTTACAATGAGCAGTTCTTC. It yields the protein CASSFSGTYNEQFF.

This clonotype has at least ten counts. V and J are TRBV20-1 and TRBJ2-1; TRBD2 matches at 9 bases. The length of the CDR3 is 15 residues. Germline V lookup: CDR1 DFQATT, CDR2 SNEGSKA (reference sequence). The CDR3 protein is CTAQAGGLSYNEQFF. The DNA for the CDR3 is TGCACGGCCCAAGCGGGAGGCCTCTCCTACAATGAGCAGTTCTTC.